The T cell receptor beta chain described here comes from a study of T-cell reconstitution after alpha-beta-depleted transplantation in children. Unique molecular identifiers were incorporated during preparation of the TCRbeta library. TCRdb passed the PCR reads through MiXCR, listing each CDR3 protein once. In the table there are roughly 160,000 distinct CDR3 sequences, 11% of which are singletons. The length of the CDR3 is 11 residues. Trimming left V 7 bases short and J 8 bases short, with 12 bases between. Germline CDR1 is DFQATT and CDR2 is SNEGSKA (reference sequence). This clonotype has a count of ten or more.

The genes are TRBV20-1 and TRBJ2-1; either TRBD1 or TRBD2 may fit D (5 bases each). This material consisted of PBMCs, taken before TCRalphabeta/CD19-depleted stem cell transplant. This sequence was found in a boy aged 2 to 10 with acute myeloid leukemia, due to receive a stem cell transplant. In DNA form, the CDR3 reads TGCAGTGGCCCGGGACGAGATGAGCAGTTCTTC. It is translated as CSGPGRDEQFF.